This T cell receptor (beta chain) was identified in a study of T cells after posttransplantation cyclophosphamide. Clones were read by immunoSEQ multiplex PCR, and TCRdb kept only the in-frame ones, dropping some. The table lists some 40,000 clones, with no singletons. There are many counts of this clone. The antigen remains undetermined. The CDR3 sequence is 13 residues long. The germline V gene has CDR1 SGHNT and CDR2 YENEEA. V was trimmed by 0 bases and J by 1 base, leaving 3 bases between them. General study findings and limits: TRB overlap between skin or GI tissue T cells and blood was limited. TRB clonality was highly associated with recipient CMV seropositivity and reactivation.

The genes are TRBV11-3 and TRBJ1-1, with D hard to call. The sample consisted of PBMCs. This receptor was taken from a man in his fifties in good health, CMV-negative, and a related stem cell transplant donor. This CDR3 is CASSLDQNTEAFF. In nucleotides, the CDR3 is TGTGCCAGCAGCTTAGACCAGAACACTGAAGCTTTCTTT.